This entry lists 5 T cell receptor beta chains sequenced from one sample in a study of shared clonotypes between healthy human individuals. The naive CD8 fraction comprised CD45RO-negative cells positively selected for CCR7 and excluded terminally differentiated effector memory CD45RA+ cells. Libraries were prepared by immunoSEQ multiplex PCR; TCRdb keeps only in-frame clonotypes and omits some of them. There are over 800,000 clones in the sample; 92% occur only once, and more than 20% lies in the top ten. Sequenced input: naive CD8+ T cells sorted from blood. Receptors were obtained from a man aged 30 to 39 in good health.

The rearrangement uses TRBV5-1 and TRBJ2-2; TRBD1 aligns across 7 bases. V trimming: 5 bases; J trimming: 3 bases; junction bases outside the gene matches: 10. Germline lookup yields CDR1 SGHRS and CDR2 YFSETQ. The CDR3 has 16 amino acids. The CDR3 coding sequence is TGCGCCAGCAGTTTCTACGACAGGGCGGACACCGGGGAGCTGTTTTTT. This codes for CASSFYDRADTGELFF.

This chain links TRBV11-2 with TRBJ2-1; D ambiguous. The CDR3 spans 17 residues. The germline gives CDR1 SGHAT, CDR2 FQNNGV. V was shortened by 1 base and J by 8 bases, with 21 bases between the two germline ends. In DNA form, the CDR3 reads TGTGCCAGCAGCTTAGCTCCAGGCAGCCCCGGCTCGGATGAGCAGTTCTTC. Its translation is CASSLAPGSPGSDEQFF.

V gene TRBV13 combines with J gene TRBJ2-7; weak D call: TRBD1 (6 bases). Per germline, CDR1 PRHDT and CDR2 FYEKMQ (reference sequence). The CDR3 runs to 14 residues. The V end lost 7 bases, the J end lost 3 bases, and 16 bases lay between the germline ends. The CDR3 bases are TGTGCCAGCAACCAAGGGGGTCGGGGCTACGAGCAGTACTTC. It translates to CASNQGGRGYEQYF. Together with reference TRBV13 and TRBJ2-7, the CDR3 gives the full variable domain: AAGVIQSPRHLIKEKRETATLKCYPIPRHDTVYWYQQGPGQDPQFLISFYEKMQSDKGSIPDRFSAQQFSDYHSELNMSSLELGDSALYFCASNQGGRGYEQYFGPGTRLTVT.

The V call is TRBV5-1, the J call TRBJ2-7, with a weak D call TRBD1 (6 bases). V was cut by 0 bases and J by 6 bases, with 19 bases left in between. This CDR3 contains 16 residues. CDR1 is SGHRS and CDR2 is YFSETQ in the germline V gene. CDR3 nucleotides: TGCGCCAGCAGCTTGGACCGACAGGTCTCCGTTCGCGAGCAGTACTTC. Its translation is CASSLDRQVSVREQYF. The whole variable domain, remainder taken from reference TRBV5-1 and TRBJ2-7, is KAGVTQTPRYLIKTRGQQVTLSCSPISGHRSVSWYQQTPGQGLQFLFEYFSETQRNKGNFPGRFSGRQFSNSRSEMNVSTLELGDSALYLCASSLDRQVSVREQYFGPGTRLTVT.

The V call is TRBV18, the J call TRBJ2-7; tentative D call: TRBD1 (6 bases). Germline V CDR1 and CDR2: KGHSH, LQKENI. The CDR3 sequence is 14 residues long. The V end was cut by 5 bases, the J end by 6 bases, with 17 bases between. In DNA, the CDR3 is TGTGCCAGCTCAATTGCCATCGACAGGCGCGAGCAGTACTTC. It translates to CASSIAIDRREQYF. The variable domain in full, with the rest retrieved from reference TRBV18 and TRBJ2-7, is NAGVMQNPRHLVRRRGQEARLRCSPMKGHSHVYWYRQLPEEGLKFMVYLQKENIIDESGMPKERFSAEFPKEGPSILRIQQVVRGDSAAYFCASSIAIDRREQYFGPGTRLTVT.